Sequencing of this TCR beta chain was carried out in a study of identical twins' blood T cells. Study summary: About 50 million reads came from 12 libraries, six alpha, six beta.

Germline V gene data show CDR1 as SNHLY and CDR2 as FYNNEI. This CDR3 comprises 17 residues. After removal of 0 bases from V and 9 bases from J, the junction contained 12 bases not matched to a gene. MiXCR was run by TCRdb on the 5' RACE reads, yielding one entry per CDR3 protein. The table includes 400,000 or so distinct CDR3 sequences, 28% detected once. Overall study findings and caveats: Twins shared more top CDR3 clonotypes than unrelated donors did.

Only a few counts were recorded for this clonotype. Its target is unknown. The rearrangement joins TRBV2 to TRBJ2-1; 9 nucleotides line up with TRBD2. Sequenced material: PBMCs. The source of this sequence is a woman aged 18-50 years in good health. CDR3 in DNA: TGTGCCAGCAGTGAAGCGGGGCCGGGACTAGCAGGCGTTGAGCAGTTCTTC. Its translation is CASSEAGPGLAGVEQFF.